This T cell receptor (beta chain) emerged from a study of response to subunit inactivated influenza vaccine. General study points: Each seasonal influenza vaccination recruits few new T cells, the authors suggested.

In regard to this clonotype: Antigen: not known. The missing conserved phenylalanine or tryptophan at the end of this CDR3 makes a read error likely.

TCRdb re-called the RT-PCR reads through MiXCR, storing one row per CDR3 protein. The sample comprises fewer than 750,000 distinct CDR3 sequences, 12% to 15% of which are singletons, and around 10% rests with the top ten. The V end lost 4 bases, the J end lost 1 base, and 11 bases lay between the germline ends. Looked up from germline, CDR1 is SGHTA and CDR2 is FQGNSA. The CDR3 totals 16 residues. The chain recombines TRBV7-2 with TRBJ1-6, with D possibly being TRBD1 (6 bases). The sequence was collected from a man aged 50-60 years who received an inactivated influenza vaccine. The specimen comprised PBMCs from blood, sampled 12 days after vaccination. CDR3 loop: CASSWGRGSYNSPLHI. Written as DNA, the CDR3 is TGTGCCAGCAGCTGGGGCAGGGGTTCCTATAATTCACCCCTCCACATT.